The subject of this entry is one T cell receptor (beta chain). This receptor's antigen is unknown. No base-level quality is on record; no much larger clone is a single base apart. The V and J ends are trimmed by 4 bases and 2 bases, leaving 12 bases between them. CDR1 and CDR2 are read off the germline V gene as SGHDT and YYEEEE. Inclusive of the bounding cysteine and phenylalanine, the CDR3 is 15 residues long. CDR3 DNA only is kept here, 45 bases in frame from base 1. This entry is derived from a study of Ad26.COV2.S vaccination and SARS-CoV-2 variants (dated by TCRdb to the early 2020s). Concerning the study at large: Donors in the vaccine arm were drawn from COV1001, a phase I-IIa trial of Ad26.COV2.S in healthy adults that was multicentre, randomized, double-blind and placebo-controlled. TCRbeta repertoire sequencing served as the tool for gauging how specific and how broad the SARS-CoV-2-reactive T cell receptors were following Ad26.COV2.S vaccination. Ad26.COV2.S was given intramuscularly at 5x10^10 or 1x10^11 viral particles, as a single shot or as two shots 56 days apart. The TCR-sequenced set comprised about 32 samples: some 20 Ad26.COV2.S vaccine recipients, 5 placebo recipients and 8 SARS-CoV-2 convalescent individuals. Investigators remained blinded to trial group allocation during experiments and outcome assessment. Trial participants were randomized into five groups of five, in which low-dose or high-dose Ad26.COV2.S was given once or twice, or placebo was given on both occasions.

Per the publication, the treatment or condition label means: over 15 received Ad26.COV2.S at low or high dose, single or two shots; roughly five received placebo; per-sample allocation not given. For vaccine and placebo recipients, repertoires were sequenced using samples collected on day 63 after the first injection. In Cohort 1b, about 25 adults aged 18-55 years were enrolled at a single site in Boston, USA, between 29 July and 7 August 2020. Ad26.COV2.S was a replication-incompetent adenovirus type 26 vector expressing a prefusion-stabilized SARS-CoV-2 spike protein from the original Wuhan strain. The paper's findings and limits, for the study overall: The study was not powered for comparison of responses between vaccine doses or regimens. Substantial breadth of spike-specific CD8+ and CD4+ T cell responses was reported after vaccination. Comparable non-spike TCR breadth was observed between vaccine and placebo recipients, consistent with only spike being contained in the vaccine. Spike-specific TCR breadth was higher in Ad26.COV2.S recipients than in placebo recipients (P = 0.0014). The authors noted that the TCR breadth and depth analyses may have underestimated total T cell responses.

TCRbeta CDR3 regions were sequenced with the immunoSEQ Assay. After extraction, genomic DNA underwent amplification by bias-controlled multiplex PCR, followed by high-throughput sequencing. Concerning the study's data processing: To quantify the absolute abundance of every unique TCRbeta CDR3 region, sequences were collapsed and filtered. T cell fraction was estimated by normalization of TCRbeta template counts to usable DNA, with usable DNA being measured through amplification of reference genes present in all nucleated cells. Repertoire TCRs were annotated as SARS-CoV-2-specific by exact matching of V gene, CDR3 amino acid sequence and J gene to a known reactive TCR set. The reference SARS-CoV-2 TCR set came from MIRA and was filtered for enrichment in COVID-19-positive ImmuneCODE repertoires, removing public or cross-reactive TCRs. Using the MIRA antigens, annotated TCRs were further analysed by specific ORF or by position within an ORF. Breadth was defined as the number of annotated unique rearrangements divided by the total number of unique productive rearrangements, and depth was defined as the summed frequency of the annotated unique rearrangements. Group comparisons of TCR breadth used two-sided Wilcoxon rank-sum tests. The source is immuneACCESS, and TCRdb retained only in-frame sequences with V and J called. Part of the clones is not carried over; for the studies checked, unresolved V genes explain less than half of this, and the remainder is unexplained. That table is the source of V, J and clone size, and D and trimming were worked out from the DNA. The sample has about 400,000 clones on record, around nine tenths of them singletons. 1.5% to 2% of the sample belongs to the ten largest clones.

The chain uses TRBV5-6 and TRBJ1-4, with the D gene uncertain. Source: peripheral blood, taken in a trial of Ad26.COV2.S vaccine versus placebo. The TCR comes from a person aged 18-60 years who received the Ad26.COV2.S COVID-19 vaccine or a placebo. The CDR3 region: CASSPTLGTNEKLFF. The nucleotide sequence reads as follows: TGTGCCAGCAGCCCTACTCTGGGGACTAATGAAAAACTGTTTTTT.